This TCR beta chain was identified in a study of cytomegalovirus exposure and HLA in healthy donors. The study ran its PCR with 60 Vbeta and 13 Jbeta primers. Here immunoSEQ multiplex PCR was the method, and the copy in TCRdb shows in-frame clones only, minus some. The table has under 70,000 clones, 55% to 75% seen once. The sequence came from a man between 40 and 49 years old in good health and CMV-seropositive. The specimen sequenced was PBMCs.

The chain's CDR3 is CASSIPGTGDNQPQHF. The CDR3 nucleotides are TGTGCCAGTAGTATCCCAGGGACGGGGGACAATCAGCCCCAGCATTTT. The J gene is TRBJ1-5, the V gene TRBV19; a possible D gene is TRBD1 (5 bases). The germline V gene has CDR1 LNHDA and CDR2 SQIVND (reference sequence). The CDR3 sequence is 16 residues long. Trimming left V 3 bases short and J 3 bases short, with 15 bases between.